The 26 T cell receptor beta chains in this list originate from one sample, sequenced in a study of blood T cell repertoires in COVID-19. TCRdb's table, derived via immunoSEQ multiplex PCR, lists solely in-frame clones and lacks some. The table records around 170,000 clones, approximately 85% of them present only once. The specimen was PBMCs or T cells enriched from blood (not recorded which). These TCRs come from a woman under 30 who had recovered from COVID-19.

In DNA, the CDR3 is TGTGCCAGCAGTGAACTAGCGGGTGTTAATGAGCAGTTCTTC. This sequence encodes CASSELAGVNEQFF. This rearrangement joins TRBV2 to TRBJ2-1; 8 bases agree with TRBD2. Germline values: CDR1 SNHLY, CDR2 FYNNEI. J lost 7 bases, V lost 2 bases, and 4 bases had no gene match. The length of the CDR3 is 14 residues. Full variable domain (rest looked up from reference TRBV2 and TRBJ2-1): EPEVTQTPSHQVTQMGQEVILRCVPISNHLYFYWYRQILGQKVEFLVSFYNNEISEKSEIFDDQFSVERPDGSNFTLKIRSTKLEDSAMYFCASSELAGVNEQFFGPGTRLTVL.

V gene TRBV6-6 combines with J gene TRBJ1-5; TRBD1 matches at 7 bases. Trimming cost V 4 bases and J 3 bases; bases outside gene matches: 3. In germline, CDR1 is MNHNY, CDR2 SVGAGI (reference sequence). There are 14 residues in the CDR3. Written as DNA, the CDR3 is TGTGCCAGCAGTTCCGGACAGGCCAATCAGCCCCAGCATTTT. Translation gives CASSSGQANQPQHF.

The CDR3 protein is CASSEIGFSSETQYF. CDR3 DNA: TGTGCCAGCAGTGAAATCGGTTTTTCGTCAGAGACCCAGTACTTC. V is TRBV6-1 and J is TRBJ2-5; no firm D call. V was shortened by 2 bases and J by 4 bases, with 14 bases between the two germline ends. The CDR3 loop spans 15 amino acids. The germline V gene has CDR1 MNHNS and CDR2 SASEGT.

In its sample, this clone was seen once. The junction does not match germline at one end; this may be a read error. J is TRBJ2-7 and V is TRBV7-7, with D perhaps TRBD2 (6 bases). The CDR3 has 15 residues. Looked up from germline, CDR1 is SSHAT and CDR2 is FNYEAQ (reference sequence). CDR3: CASSLSPGLVSEQYF. For the CDR3, the DNA is TGTGCTAGCAGCTTAAGTCCGGGACTCGTTTCCGAGCAGTACTTC.

This chain links TRBV7-2 with TRBJ2-5, with 7 positions matching TRBD1. V lost 2 bases and J lost 5; bases outside the gene matches: 11. The germline CDR1 and CDR2 sequences are SGHTA and FQGNSA. CDR3 length equals 16 residues. DNA for the CDR3: TGTGCCAGCAGCTTAAGCTCCACAGGGGCGGGTGAGACCCAGTACTTC. Translation gives CASSLSSTGAGETQYF.

This clone was seen just once. The V gene is TRBV29-1, the J gene TRBJ2-6; no definite D call. Germline CDR1 is SQVTM and CDR2 is ANQGSEA. The CDR3 length is 13 residues. V lost 4 bases and J lost 0, with 4 bases in between. The CDR3 loop is CSVGPSGANVLTF. CDR3 coding DNA: TGCAGCGTTGGGCCCTCTGGGGCCAACGTCCTGACTTTC.

This clone was counted only a few times. The J gene is TRBJ1-3, the V gene TRBV19, with D possibly matching TRBD1 (6 bases). CDR1 and CDR2 from the germline V gene are LNHDA and SQIVND (reference sequence). This CDR3 spans 15 amino acids. V lost 6 bases and J 0 bases, leaving 12 bases between the germline ends. CDR3 sequence reads: CASRTGSSSGNTIYF. CDR3 sequence (DNA): TGTGCCAGTAGGACAGGATCTTCCTCTGGAAACACCATATATTTT.

This clone has a single count. This sequence joins TRBV5-1 and TRBJ2-1, with D possibly being TRBD1 (6 bases). Germline CDR1 is SGHRS and CDR2 is YFSETQ. The CDR3 sequence is 15 residues long. The ends were cut back, 6 bases at V and 4 bases at J, with 17 bases in the middle. This CDR3 reads CASIGLRGGYNEQFF. The CDR3 nucleotides are TGCGCCAGCATCGGGCTCAGAGGGGGTTACAATGAGCAGTTCTTC. Combining the CDR3 with reference TRBV5-1 and TRBJ2-1 gives the whole variable domain KAGVTQTPRYLIKTRGQQVTLSCSPISGHRSVSWYQQTPGQGLQFLFEYFSETQRNKGNFPGRFSGRQFSNSRSEMNVSTLELGDSALYLCASIGLRGGYNEQFFGPGTRLTVL.

Written as DNA, the CDR3 is TGTGCCTGGAGTTCCCGGACTAGCAGGAACACAGATACGCAGTATTTT. Translated: CAWSSRTSRNTDTQYF. The genes are TRBV30 and TRBJ2-3, with 8 bases aligning to TRBD2. From germline, CDR1 is GTSNPN and CDR2 SVGIG (reference sequence). This CDR3 region has 16 residues. The J segment lost 2 bases and the V segment lost 2 bases, leaving 9 bases of the junction unmatched.

The V call is TRBV20-1, the J call TRBJ1-1; D remains unclear. Germline assignment: CDR1 DFQATT and CDR2 SNEGSKA (reference sequence). Trimming stripped 1 base from V and 8 bases from J, with 8 bases between. The CDR3 runs to 11 residues. DNA of the CDR3: TGCAGTGCTAGAGTGTCGGGGGAAGCTTTCTTT. Residues: CSARVSGEAFF.

The chain carries TRBV11-2 and TRBJ1-4; a weak D match, TRBD1 (6 bases). CDR3 size: 15 residues. Germline loops: CDR1 SGHAT, CDR2 FQNNGV. V dropped 1 base and J dropped 6 bases, with 12 bases sitting between them. The CDR3 loop reads CASSLGGTPHEKLFF. The CDR3 bases are TGTGCCAGCAGCTTAGGAGGGACACCACATGAAAAACTGTTTTTT.

The rearrangement uses TRBV19 and TRBJ1-5; 8 positions match TRBD1. Germline V gene lookup returns CDR1 LNHDA and CDR2 SQIVND (reference sequence). This CDR3 region has 14 residues. The V segment lost 6 bases and the J segment 4 bases; nucleotides outside the gene matches: 5. CDR3 in DNA: TGTGCCAGTAGAGGACAGGGAATGAATCAGCCCCAGCATTTT. Encoded protein: CASRGQGMNQPQHF.

The chain has TRBV27 and TRBJ2-3, with 12 bases fitting TRBD2. The CDR3 is 17 residues long. The germline V gene encodes CDR1 MNHEY and CDR2 SMNVEV (reference sequence). Trimming cost V 5 bases and J 0 bases; bases outside gene matches: 6. Here the CDR3 reads CASSPTGTSGSTDTQYF. The CDR3 DNA is TGTGCCAGCAGTCCAACAGGGACTAGCGGGAGCACAGATACGCAGTATTTT.

This chain links TRBV5-1 with TRBJ2-1, with TRBD2 identical over 8 bases. CDR3 size: 19 residues. Germline assignment: CDR1 SGHRS and CDR2 YFSETQ. V was pared by 0 bases and J by 5 bases, with 16 bases of the junction left unmatched. The CDR3 sequence is CASSLAERAGGRFDNEQFF. The CDR3 DNA sequence: TGCGCCAGCAGCTTGGCTGAGAGGGCGGGAGGCCGGTTTGACAATGAGCAGTTCTTC.

Notes on this clone: The identical CDR3 is also encoded by other nucleotide sequences in the sample. This sequence joins TRBV10-1 and TRBJ2-2; D is possibly TRBD2 (7 bases). CDR3 length: 14 residues. V gave up 3 bases and J gave up 5 bases, with 10 bases separating them. The germline CDR1 and CDR2 sequences are WNHNN and SYGVQD (reference sequence). CDR3 protein: CASSDRGGTGELFF. CDR3 nucleotide sequence: TGCGCCAGCAGTGACAGGGGAGGGACCGGGGAGCTGTTTTTT.

This sequence joins TRBV13 and TRBJ2-5, with a weak D call TRBD2 (7 bases). The CDR3 has 17 amino acids. Germline assignment: CDR1 PRHDT and CDR2 FYEKMQ (reference sequence). Trimming cost V 5 bases and J 2 bases, with 21 bases left between them. DNA for the CDR3: TGTGCCAGCAGCCGCATGGGGGGGGCAGATAAACAAGAGACCCAGTACTTC. Protein: CASSRMGGADKQETQYF.

Notes on this clone: A junction boundary mismatches the germline segment, possibly from a read error. The rearrangement links TRBV7-7 to TRBJ2-7; 7 bases agree with TRBD1. The germline V gene has CDR1 SSHAT and CDR2 FNYEAQ (reference sequence). The CDR3 runs to 19 residues. Here the CDR3 reads CASSLGNLGQTSPSYEQYF. CDR3 nucleotides: TGTGCTAGCAGCTTAGGAAATCTGGGACAGACCTCACCATCCTACGAGCAGTACTTC.

This clone was seen only a few times. V and J are TRBV7-3 and TRBJ1-2; 10 bases align to TRBD1. Germline CDR1 reads SGHTA; CDR2 reads FQGTGA. The J segment lost 5 bases and the V segment lost 3 bases, leaving 6 bases of the junction unmatched. The CDR3 covers 15 residues. CDR3 loop: CASSFSGQGLYGYTF. Here the CDR3 DNA reads TGTGCCAGCAGCTTCTCGGGACAGGGGTTGTATGGCTACACCTTC.

The rearrangement uses TRBV11-3 and TRBJ2-2, with 9 bases that match TRBD1. J lost 0 bases, V lost 6 bases, and 5 bases had no gene match. Germline CDR1 and CDR2: SGHNT and YENEEA. The CDR3 runs to 16 residues. The CDR3, as DNA: TGTGCCAGCAGACCTGGACAGGGGACGAACACCGGGGAGCTGTTTTTT. It translates to CASRPGQGTNTGELFF. The entire variable domain, with the rest obtained from reference TRBV11-3 and TRBJ2-2, is as follows: EAGVVQSPRYKIIEKKQPVAFWCNPISGHNTLYWYLQNLGQGPELLIRYENEEAVDDSQLPKDRFSAERLKGVDSTLKIQPAELGDSAVYLCASRPGQGTNTGELFFGEGSRLTVL.

In the case of this clone: Relative to the germline gene, one junction end is altered; a read error may explain this. This rearrangement joins TRBV5-1 to TRBJ1-1; no reliable D call. This CDR3 contains 15 residues. Germline CDR1 and CDR2: SGHRS and YFSETQ. CDR3 DNA: TGCGCCAGCAGTATCATTGGTAGCCAGAACGCTGAAGCTTTCTTT. Translation gives CASSIIGSQNAEAFF.

This clone was seen only once. CDR3: CASSLAETSYNEQFF. In DNA, the CDR3 is TGCGCCAGCAGCCTAGCGGAGACCTCCTACAATGAGCAGTTCTTC. The chain is built from TRBV5-1 and TRBJ2-1, with 7 bases that match TRBD2. Germline CDR1 is SGHRS and CDR2 is YFSETQ. There are 15 residues in the CDR3. With V trimmed by 4 bases and J by 0 bases, 4 bases remained unmatched.

The chain joins TRBV27 to TRBJ2-1; 11 nucleotides line up with TRBD1. This CDR3 is built from 14 residues. V was clipped by 6 bases and J by 4 bases; unmatched bases: 2. CDR1 and CDR2 from the germline V gene are MNHEY and SMNVEV (reference sequence). The CDR3 here is CASSGTGGYNEQFF. CDR3 DNA: TGTGCCAGCAGCGGGACAGGGGGTTACAATGAGCAGTTCTTC.

The table lists this clone with a count of one. The chain has TRBV6-2 or TRBV6-3 and TRBJ2-5; tentatively, D is TRBD2 (6 bases). The CDR3 extends over 15 amino acids. V was clipped by 2 bases and J by 2 bases, with 12 bases between them. Germline CDR1 and CDR2: MNHEY and SVGEGT. The CDR3 nucleotides read TGTGCCAGCAGTTACGAGGGCGGGGATCAAGAGACCCAGTACTTC. Residues: CASSYEGGDQETQYF.

The chain joins TRBV11-2 to TRBJ1-2, with D perhaps matching TRBD1 (5 bases). The germline CDR1 and CDR2 sequences are SGHAT and FQNNGV. The CDR3 loop spans 15 amino acids. V was pared by 1 base and J by 5 bases, with 14 bases between. The CDR3 DNA reads as TGTGCCAGCAGCTTAGCCCCCCGGGGGTCATATGGCTACACCTTC. Translation gives CASSLAPRGSYGYTF.

The chain couples TRBV28 to TRBJ2-5; TRBD2 is a possible D gene (5 bases). The CDR3 is 12 residues long. From germline, CDR1 is MDHEN and CDR2 SYDVKM. Trimming removed 5 bases at V and 7 bases at J, with 11 bases between. CDR3 protein: CASSPYTRTQYF. CDR3 coding DNA: TGTGCCAGCAGTCCCTACACTAGGACCCAGTACTTC.

The rearrangement uses TRBV7-2 and TRBJ1-2; D unresolved. Between the trimmed V and J ends, which lost 5 bases and 5 bases, there was a span of 18 bases. Looked up from germline, CDR1 is SGHTA and CDR2 is FQGNSA. The CDR3 consists of 15 residues. The DNA of the CDR3 is TGTGCCAGCAGCGGCCCCCTATCGGGGAGATATGGCTACACCTTC. Protein: CASSGPLSGRYGYTF.